This is a list of T cell receptor beta chains from one sample in a study of blood T cell repertoires in COVID-19. Data came from immunoSEQ multiplex PCR; TCRdb stores just in-frame clones and leaves some out. The sample consists of about 280,000 clones, under 90% of them appearing once. The sample consisted of PBMCs or T cells enriched from blood (not recorded which). The origin of the receptors is a woman aged 55-75 years who had recovered from COVID-19. Both conserved end residues are part of each CDR3. The D gene is left open where the match is weak. Clone size appears in some rows only: once, few, many, or a class for an expanded clone.

abundance | d_gene | j_gene | v_gene | CDR3nt | CDR3aa
- | TRBD1 | TRBJ2-7 | TRBV4-1 | TGCGCCAGCAGCCACCCGGGACAGGGGGCAAACGAGCAGTACTTC | CASSHPGQGANEQYF
- | - | TRBJ1-4 | TRBV10-3 | TGTGCCAGCCGTCGAGATGCTAATGAAAAACTGTTTTTT | CASRRDANEKLFF
- | - | TRBJ1-5 | TRBV19 | TGTGCCAGTACCGGGGGTATGGGTCAGCCCCAGCATTTT | CASTGGMGQPQHF
- | - | TRBJ1-2 | TRBV5-1 | TGCGCCAGCAGCCTTGGGGAGTCTGGCTACACCTTC | CASSLGESGYTF
- | - | TRBJ2-3 | TRBV27 | TGTGCCAGCAGTTTCCGATCGGGAGTTTTCACAGATACGCAGTATTTT | CASSFRSGVFTDTQYF
- | TRBD1 | TRBJ1-1 | TRBV19 | TGTGCCAGTAGTGCACCAGGACAGGGAAGCTCGGCTTTCTTT | CASSAPGQGSSAFF
- | TRBD2 | TRBJ2-3 | TRBV24-1 | TGTGCCACCAGTGATAATTGGGCTAGCGGACGCACAGATACGCAGTATTTT | CATSDNWASGRTDTQYF
- | TRBD2 | TRBJ2-7 | TRBV19 | TGTGCCAGTAGTACCACTAGCGTCGGACCCTACGAGCAGTACTTC | CASSTTSVGPYEQYF
- | - | TRBJ1-2 | TRBV4-2 | TGTGCCAGCAGCCAACTTTCCGGGGATGGCTACACCTTC | CASSQLSGDGYTF
- | - | TRBJ1-5 | TRBV28 | TGTGCCAGCAGTTTCAGTCAGGGGAAGCGACAGCCCCAGCATTTT | CASSFSQGKRQPQHF
- | - | TRBJ1-1 | TRBV4-1 | TGCGCCAGCAGCCAACGCCCACAGGAATTTGGTCCGGAAGCTTTCTTT | CASSQRPQEFGPEAFF
- | TRBD2 | TRBJ2-1 | TRBV30 | TGTGCCTGGAGTTTGGGGACTAGCGGGAACAATGAGCAGTTCTTC | CAWSLGTSGNNEQFF
- | - | TRBJ2-1 | TRBV28 | TGTGCCAGCAGTTTTGGGTCCCCCAGGGCGGCCTACAATGAGCAGTTCTTC | CASSFGSPRAAYNEQFF
- | TRBD1 | TRBJ2-5 | TRBV5-1 | TGCGCCAGCAGCTTGTTGGGGACAGAAGAGACCCAGTACTTC | CASSLLGTEETQYF
once | - | TRBJ1-2 | TRBV25-1 | TGTGCCAGCACCCCGGCAGGCTCCTATGGCTACACCTTC | CASTPAGSYGYTF
- | - | TRBJ2-6 | TRBV9 | TGTGCCAGCAGCGCGCGGGACTGGATGTACTCTGGGGCCAACGTCCTGACTTTC | CASSARDWMYSGANVLTF
- | - | TRBJ1-2 | TRBV5-1 | TGCGCCAGCTCGAATACAGGAGATGATGGCTACACCTTC | CASSNTGDDGYTF
- | - | TRBJ2-5 | TRBV5-1 | TGCGCCAGCAGGGCGGGACAGCCTCAAGAGACCCAGTACTTC | CASRAGQPQETQYF
- | TRBD1 | TRBJ2-3 | TRBV7-9 | TGTGCCAGCAGCCTCGACCGCTTAGTTGGGACAGGGGTAGCAGATACGCAGTATTTT | CASSLDRLVGTGVADTQYF
- | TRBD2 | TRBJ2-2 | TRBV20-1 | TGCAGTGCTAGTAGCGGGGTTACCGGGGAGCTGTTTTTT | CSASSGVTGELFF
- | - | TRBJ2-3 | TRBV9 | TGTGCCAGCAGCGTGAAACAGGAGAGCACAGATACGCAGTATTTT | CASSVKQESTDTQYF
- | - | TRBJ2-1 | TRBV7-5 | TGTGCCAGAATCACCGGGACAGAAAGTTACCCCTCCTACAATGAGCAGTTCTTC | CARITGTESYPSYNEQFF
few | TRBD1 | TRBJ1-5 | TRBV3-1/TRBV3-2 | TGTGCGGTCGGGACAGGGGGCCAGCCCCAGCATTTT | CAVGTGGQPQHF
- | - | TRBJ2-7 | TRBV9 | TGTGCCAGCAGCGTAGGGGAGGGACAGGTGGCCTACGAGCAGTACTTC | CASSVGEGQVAYEQYF
- | TRBD2 | TRBJ2-3 | TRBV2 | TGTGCCAGCAGCCTGAGGAGCGGGGGAACAGATACGCAGTATTTT | CASSLRSGGTDTQYF
- | - | TRBJ1-2 | TRBV3-1/TRBV3-2 | TGTGCCAGCAGCCAAGGTCTGGAGAGGGGGACCTTC | CASSQGLERGTF
- | - | TRBJ2-7 | TRBV29-1 | TGCAGCGTTACCGAGATCTCCTACGAGCAGTACTTC | CSVTEISYEQYF
- | TRBD1 | TRBJ1-5 | TRBV5-1 | TGCGCCAGCAGCCCCTGGACAGGGGGAATTCAGCCCCAGCATTTT | CASSPWTGGIQPQHF
- | TRBD1 | TRBJ2-6 | TRBV6-5 | TGTGCCAGCAGGACAGGGGATGGGGCCAACGTCCTGACTTTC | CASRTGDGANVLTF
- | TRBD2 | TRBJ2-7 | TRBV6-5 | TGTGCCACCTCCCCCTGGGCGGGAGCCTACGAGCAGTACTTC | CATSPWAGAYEQYF
- | - | TRBJ1-1 | TRBV9 | TGTGCCAGCAGCCCCCGTAATGACCCGGGTACTGAAGCTTTCTTT | CASSPRNDPGTEAFF